At least ten counts were recorded for the clone carrying this TCR beta chain. Each CDR3 protein is one row after TCRdb ran MiXCR on the 5' RACE reads. The sample consists of 100,000 or so distinct CDR3 sequences, 11% of them appearing once. The CDR3 runs to 13 residues. Per germline, CDR1 SEHNR and CDR2 FQNEAQ (reference sequence). V dropped 5 bases and J dropped 7; count of bases not matched to a gene: 6. This sample is part of a study of T-cell memory formation after mild COVID-19. The chain couples TRBV7-9 to TRBJ2-3; 7 bases are shared with TRBD2. Input material: PBMCs or a T cell subset sorted from them (not recorded which). This TCR derives from a young man who had mild COVID-19 (a few samples of this study predate the infection). Cell type and time point are not known. In DNA, the CDR3 is TGTGCCAGCAGCAACGGGACTACACATACGCAGTATTTT. It is translated as CASSNGTTHTQYF. Variable domain in full (rest from reference TRBV7-9 and TRBJ2-3): DTGVSQNPRHKITKRGQNVTFRCDPISEHNRLYWYRQTLGQGPEFLTYFQNEAQLEKSRLLSDRFSAERPKGSFSTLEIQRTEQGDSAMYLCASSNGTTHTQYFGPGTRLTVL.